Below, 2 T cell receptor beta chains from the same sample are listed, as sequenced in a study of shared clonotypes between healthy human individuals (dated by TCRdb to the early 2020s). Libraries were constructed by the immunoSEQ multiplex PCR assay. In TCRdb, the immuneACCESS table is reduced to in-frame sequences with V and J assigned. These tables do not hold every clone; where another copy was compared, an unresolved V gene accounts for under half, and the others remain unexplained. The sample data list some 360,000 clones, and around four fifths of these were observed just once. The ten largest account for roughly 10% of the sample. What was sequenced was memory CD4+ T cells sorted from blood. What the cell subset or site label conveys for this sample: CD45RA-negative fraction. The receptors originated from a man aged 25-45 years in good health.

The chain links TRBV4-1 to TRBJ2-7; D possibly corresponds to TRBD1 (5 bases). Germline-derived CDR1 and CDR2 are MGHRA and YSYEKL. V was clipped by 1 base and J by 3 bases, with 10 bases between them. The CDR3 is 14 residues long. CDR3 nucleotides: TGCGCCAGCAGCCAAGGACAGCGAAACTACGAGCAGTACTTC. Its translation is CASSQGQRNYEQYF.

This clone was seen a few times. The chain links TRBV5-1 to TRBJ2-2, with D hard to call. V was trimmed by 5 bases and J by 4 bases, leaving 15 bases between them. The CDR3 is made up of 15 amino acids. CDR1 SGHRS and CDR2 YFSETQ come from the germline V gene. CDR3: CASSGVPLGTGELFF. CDR3 nucleotides: TGCGCCAGCAGTGGAGTCCCTTTAGGCACCGGGGAGCTGTTTTTT.